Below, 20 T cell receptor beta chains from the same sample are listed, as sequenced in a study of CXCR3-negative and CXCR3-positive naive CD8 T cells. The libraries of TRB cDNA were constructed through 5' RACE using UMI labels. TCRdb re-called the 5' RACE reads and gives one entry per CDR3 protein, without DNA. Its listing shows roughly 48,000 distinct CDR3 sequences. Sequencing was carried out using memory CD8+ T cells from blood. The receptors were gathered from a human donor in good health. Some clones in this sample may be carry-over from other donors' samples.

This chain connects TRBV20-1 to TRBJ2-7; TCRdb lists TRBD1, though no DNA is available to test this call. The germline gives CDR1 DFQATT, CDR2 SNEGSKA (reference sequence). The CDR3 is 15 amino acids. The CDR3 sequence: CSAQNRTDLSYEQYF.

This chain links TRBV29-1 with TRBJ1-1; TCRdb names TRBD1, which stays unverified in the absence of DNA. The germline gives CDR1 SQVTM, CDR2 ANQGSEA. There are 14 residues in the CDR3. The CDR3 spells CSVSYRGRDTEAFF.

CDR3 region: CASSLSPPHEANSGNTIYF. The chain combines TRBV7-6 with TRBJ1-3. The germline gives CDR1 SGHVS, CDR2 FNYEAQ. This CDR3 is 19 amino acids long. Filled out from reference TRBV7-6 and TRBJ1-3, the complete variable domain reads GAGVSQSPRYKVTKRGQDVALRCDPISGHVSLYWYRQALGQGPEFLTYFNYEAQQDKSGLPNDRFSAERPEGSISTLTIQRTEQRDSAMYRCASSLSPPHEANSGNTIYFGEGSWLTVV.

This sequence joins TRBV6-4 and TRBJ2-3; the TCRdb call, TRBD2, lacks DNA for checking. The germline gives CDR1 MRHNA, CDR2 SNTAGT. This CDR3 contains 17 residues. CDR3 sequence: CASSASTSGGAADTQYF.

CDR3 region: CASTRGDSSYNEQFF. The chain recombines TRBV27 with TRBJ2-1; TCRdb's D call of TRBD1 is untestable without DNA. CDR1 MNHEY and CDR2 SMNVEV come from the germline V gene (reference sequence). The CDR3 length is 15 residues.

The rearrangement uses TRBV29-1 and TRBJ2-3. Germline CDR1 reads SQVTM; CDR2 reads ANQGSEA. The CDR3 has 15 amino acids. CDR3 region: CSVVGGGSSTDTQYF.

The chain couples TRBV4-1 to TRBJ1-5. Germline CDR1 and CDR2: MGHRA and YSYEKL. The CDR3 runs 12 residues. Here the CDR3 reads CASSQPGQPQHF.

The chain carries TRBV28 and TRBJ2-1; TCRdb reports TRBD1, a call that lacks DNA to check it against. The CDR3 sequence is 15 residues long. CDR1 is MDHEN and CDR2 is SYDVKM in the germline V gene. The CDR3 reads CASRRRGSWGDEQFF. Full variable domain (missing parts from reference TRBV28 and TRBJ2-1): DVKVTQSSRYLVKRTGEKVFLECVQDMDHENMFWYRQDPGLGLRLIYFSYDVKMKEKGDIPEGYSVSREKKERFSLILESASTNQTSMYLCASRRRGSWGDEQFFGPGTRLTVL.

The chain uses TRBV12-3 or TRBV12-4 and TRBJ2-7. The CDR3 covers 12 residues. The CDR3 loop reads CASSLGSYEQYF.

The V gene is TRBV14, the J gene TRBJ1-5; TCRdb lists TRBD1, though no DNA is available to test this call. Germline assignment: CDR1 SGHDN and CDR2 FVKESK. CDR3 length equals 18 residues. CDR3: CASSQECWQQGGNQPQHF.

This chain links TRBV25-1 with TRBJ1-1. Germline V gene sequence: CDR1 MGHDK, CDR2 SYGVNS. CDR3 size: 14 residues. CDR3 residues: CASRAGRRGTEAFF.

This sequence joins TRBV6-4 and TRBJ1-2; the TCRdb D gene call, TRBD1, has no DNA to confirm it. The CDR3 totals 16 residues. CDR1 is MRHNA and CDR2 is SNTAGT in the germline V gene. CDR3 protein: CASSVGAGTGSYGYTF.

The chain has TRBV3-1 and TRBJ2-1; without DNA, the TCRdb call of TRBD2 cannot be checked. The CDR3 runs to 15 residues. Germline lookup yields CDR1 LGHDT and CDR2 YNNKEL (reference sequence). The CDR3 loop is CASSPQRGEYNEQFF.

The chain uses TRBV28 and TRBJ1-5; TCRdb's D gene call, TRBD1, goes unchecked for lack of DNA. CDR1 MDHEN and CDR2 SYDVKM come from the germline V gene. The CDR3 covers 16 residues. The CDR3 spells CASSFDGGRLDQPQHF. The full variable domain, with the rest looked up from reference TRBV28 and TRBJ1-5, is DVKVTQSSRYLVKRTGEKVFLECVQDMDHENMFWYRQDPGLGLRLIYFSYDVKMKEKGDIPEGYSVSREKKERFSLILESASTNQTSMYLCASSFDGGRLDQPQHFGDGTRLSIL.

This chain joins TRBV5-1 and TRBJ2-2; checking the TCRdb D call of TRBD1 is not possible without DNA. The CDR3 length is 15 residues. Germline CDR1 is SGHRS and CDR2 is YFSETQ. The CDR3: CATATGGLDTGELFF.

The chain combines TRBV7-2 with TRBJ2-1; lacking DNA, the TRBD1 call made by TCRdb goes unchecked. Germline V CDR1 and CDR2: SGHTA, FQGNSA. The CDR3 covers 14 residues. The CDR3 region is CASSFRTAGSPQFF. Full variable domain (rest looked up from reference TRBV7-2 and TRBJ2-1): GAGVSQSPSNKVTEKGKDVELRCDPISGHTALYWYRQSLGQGLEFLIYFQGNSAPDKSGLPSDRFSAERTGGSVSTLTIQRTQQEDSAVYLCASSFRTAGSPQFFGPGTRLTVL.

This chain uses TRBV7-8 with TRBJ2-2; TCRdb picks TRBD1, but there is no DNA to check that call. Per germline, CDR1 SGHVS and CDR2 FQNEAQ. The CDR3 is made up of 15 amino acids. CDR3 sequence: CASRVQGPRAGELFF.

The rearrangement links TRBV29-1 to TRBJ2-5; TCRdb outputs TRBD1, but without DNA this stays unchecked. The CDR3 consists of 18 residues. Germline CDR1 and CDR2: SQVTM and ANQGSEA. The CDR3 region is CSVEGGAEWLGLQETQYF.

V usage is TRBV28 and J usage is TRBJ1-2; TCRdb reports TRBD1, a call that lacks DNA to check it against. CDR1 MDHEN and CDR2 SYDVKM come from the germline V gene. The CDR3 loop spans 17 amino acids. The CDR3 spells CASSLRGGQGFGRGYTF.

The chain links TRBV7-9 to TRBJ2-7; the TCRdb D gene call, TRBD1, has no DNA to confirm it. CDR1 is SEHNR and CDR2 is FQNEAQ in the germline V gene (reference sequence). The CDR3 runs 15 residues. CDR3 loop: CASSPPGQDKFEQYF.